The sequence of this T cell receptor beta chain was determined in a study of early T cells in non-severe SARS-CoV-2 infection. Study at large: The sequenced material was bulk RNA from unsorted whole blood, and its chains were unpaired.

Germline-derived CDR1 and CDR2 are DFQATT and SNEGSKA (reference sequence). This CDR3 spans 15 amino acids. Trimming took 5 bases from V and 1 from J, leaving 12 bases between them. The library protocol tagged individual cDNA molecules with unique molecular identifiers. TCRdb redid the calling of the 5' RACE reads with MiXCR, one entry per CDR3 protein. The sample lists about 39,000 distinct CDR3 sequences; over 4% were seen once. Regarding this clonotype: What it binds is not known.

Study observations and caveats: The study's VDJdb matching favored anti-spike CD8 responses and missed private and CD4 specificities.

The chain recombines TRBV20-1 with TRBJ2-6; no definite D call. Sequencing input: whole blood. This clonotype was obtained from an adult who was a healthcare worker with PCR-confirmed SARS-CoV-2 infection or an uninfected control (not recorded which). The CDR3 reads CSAAGQYSGANVLTF. CDR3 coding DNA: TGCAGTGCTGCCGGGCAGTATTCTGGGGCCAACGTCCTGACTTTC.